Below, 29 T cell receptor beta chains from the same sample are listed, as sequenced in a study of response to subunit inactivated influenza vaccine. TCRdb re-analysed the RT-PCR reads in MiXCR, keeping a single row per CDR3 protein. The table records under 200,000 distinct CDR3 sequences, roughly 12% of them present only once. This sample was shared with a second study, whose subject was T cells expressing NK-cell markers. From that second work: Template switching by 5'RACE with UMIs generated the TCR beta cDNA.

Here the sequenced sample was CD8+ T cells sorted from PBMCs, taken roughly 13 days after vaccination. These receptors all stem from a man in his fifties who received an inactivated influenza vaccine.

This clonotype was counted many times. The J gene is TRBJ2-7, the V gene TRBV11-2; possibly TRBD1 or TRBD2 for D (5 bases each). This CDR3 has 14 residues. Trimming stripped 1 base from V and 4 bases from J, with 11 bases between. Looked up from germline, CDR1 is SGHAT and CDR2 is FQNNGV. CDR3 coding DNA: TGTGCCAGCAGCTTAGGAGGGGAGCTATACGAGCAGTACTTC. It specifies CASSLGGELYEQYF.

A few counts support this clonotype. V usage is TRBV4-1 and J usage is TRBJ2-1; D possibly corresponds to TRBD2 (6 bases). V gave up 0 bases and J gave up 0 bases, with 12 bases separating them. The CDR3 runs 17 residues. The V gene's germline CDR1 is MGHRA and CDR2 YSYEKL. In DNA form, the CDR3 reads TGCGCCAGCAGCCAAGATCCGGCGCGGGGCTCCTACAATGAGCAGTTCTTC. It codes for CASSQDPARGSYNEQFF.

Only a few counts were recorded for this clonotype. One end of the junction varies from germline; a read error may be responsible. CDR3 sequence: CASSSNRDRAF. DNA of the CDR3: TGTGCCAGCAGCTCGAACCGGGACAGGGCCTTC. The chain links TRBV5-5 to TRBJ1-2; 9 positions match TRBD1. Germline V lookup: CDR1 SGHKS, CDR2 YYEKEE (reference sequence). The CDR3 totals 11 residues.

The table lists this clonotype with a few counts. The chain employs TRBV29-1 and TRBJ2-7, with 11 bases lining up with TRBD2. Germline CDR1 SQVTM, CDR2 ANQGSEA. V lost 4 bases, J lost 3 bases, and 2 bases stayed unmatched. The CDR3 has 13 amino acids. CDR3 sequence: CSVALAGGYEQYF. Here the CDR3 DNA reads TGCAGCGTTGCCCTAGCGGGAGGCTACGAGCAGTACTTC.

The chain links TRBV5-5 to TRBJ2-3; 7 bases match TRBD1. CDR3 length equals 16 residues. After removal of 2 bases from V and 2 bases from J, the junction contained 8 bases not matched to a gene. From germline, CDR1 is SGHKS and CDR2 YYEKEE (reference sequence). The CDR3 loop reads CASSFRQGANTDTQYF. Written as DNA, the CDR3 is TGTGCCAGCAGCTTCCGACAGGGAGCGAACACAGATACGCAGTATTTT.

This clonotype was counted at least ten times. At one end, the junction sequence differs from germline, possibly due to a read error. The gene calls are TRBV7-7 and TRBJ2-5, with D possibly matching TRBD2 (5 bases). Germline values: CDR1 SSHAT, CDR2 FNYEAQ (reference sequence). CDR3 size: 15 residues. The CDR3 bases are TGTGCTAGCAGCTTAGCGCCCCGGGGCCAAGAGACCCAGTACTTC. Protein sequence: CASSLAPRGQETQYF.

This clonotype was counted ten times or more. This chain links TRBV11-1 with TRBJ2-1, with D possibly being TRBD1 or TRBD2 (5 bases each). Germline CDR1 is SGHAT and CDR2 is FQDESV (reference sequence). The ends were cut back, 8 bases at V and 0 bases at J, with 23 bases in the middle. The CDR3 length is 18 residues. The CDR3 here is CASEIKGEGLSSYNEQFF. CDR3 coding DNA: TGTGCCAGCGAGATCAAGGGTGAGGGGCTGAGCTCCTACAATGAGCAGTTCTTC. Using reference TRBV11-1 and TRBJ2-1 for the parts outside the CDR3, the full variable domain is EAEVAQSPRYKITEKSQAVAFWCDPISGHATLYWYRQILGQGPELLVQFQDESVVDDSQLPKDRFSAERLKGVDSTLKIQPAELGDSAMYLCASEIKGEGLSSYNEQFFGPGTRLTVL.

The rearrangement uses TRBV11-2 and TRBJ2-7, with a weak D call TRBD2 (6 bases). Trimming took 1 base from V and 3 from J, leaving 13 bases between them. Germline V gene sequence: CDR1 SGHAT, CDR2 FQNNGV. This CDR3 comprises 15 residues. The CDR3 sequence: CASSLGAGGVYEQYF. CDR3 nucleotides: TGTGCCAGCAGCTTAGGGGCAGGAGGGGTCTACGAGCAGTACTTC. The variable domain in full, with the rest retrieved from reference TRBV11-2 and TRBJ2-7, is EAGVAQSPRYKIIEKRQSVAFWCNPISGHATLYWYQQILGQGPKLLIQFQNNGVVDDSQLPKDRFSAERLKGVDSTLKIQPAKLEDSAVYLCASSLGAGGVYEQYFGPGTRLTVT.

In its sample, this clonotype was seen many times. The chain couples TRBV29-1 to TRBJ2-1, with 7 bases lining up with TRBD2. Germline V gene sequence: CDR1 SQVTM, CDR2 ANQGSEA. The CDR3 length is 14 residues. V trimming: 3 bases; J trimming: 7 bases; junction bases outside the gene matches: 9. The CDR3 nucleotides read TGCAGCGTTGAGTTGAGGCGGGAGTGGAATGAGCAGTTCTTC. Translating gives CSVELRREWNEQFF.

This sequence joins TRBV24-1 and TRBJ2-1; 9 nucleotides match TRBD2. Germline CDR1 is KGHDR and CDR2 is SFDVKD. CDR3 length equals 16 residues. V trimming: 1 base; J trimming: 5 bases; junction bases outside the gene matches: 5. The CDR3 DNA follows: TGTGCCACCAGTGATTTATCTAGCGGGGTAGACAATGAGCAGTTCTTC. Amino acid sequence: CATSDLSSGVDNEQFF.

The chain is built from TRBV28 and TRBJ1-5; 11 nucleotides align to TRBD1. This CDR3 region has 13 residues. Per the germline V gene, CDR1 is MDHEN and CDR2 is SYDVKM. V was clipped by 8 bases and J by 6 bases; unmatched bases: 3. CDR3 DNA: TGTGCCAGCGGGGACAGGGGGTCTCAGCCCCAGCATTTT. This gives the protein CASGDRGSQPQHF.

Only a few counts were recorded for this clonotype. In nucleotides, the CDR3 is TGTGCCAGCAGTGAAACTAGTGGGAATGAGCAGTTCTTC. It is translated as CASSETSGNEQFF. V is TRBV2 and J is TRBJ2-1; D perhaps matches TRBD2 (5 bases). The germline V and J ends were trimmed by 2 bases and 7 bases, with 9 bases remaining between them. CDR1 SNHLY and CDR2 FYNNEI come from the germline V gene. This CDR3 contains 13 residues.

This clonotype has just a few counts. The chain employs TRBV28 and TRBJ2-1; either TRBD1 or TRBD2 may supply D (6 bases each). Germline CDR1 and CDR2: MDHEN and SYDVKM. Trimming stripped 3 bases from V and 4 bases from J, with 16 bases between. The CDR3 has 16 residues. This CDR3 is CASSFGGAGIYNEQFF. The CDR3 DNA follows: TGTGCCAGCAGTTTCGGGGGCGCGGGGATTTACAATGAGCAGTTCTTC.

This clonotype was seen ten or more times. The chain recombines TRBV7-3 with TRBJ2-1; 8 nucleotides match TRBD1. Germline CDR1 SGHTA, CDR2 FQGTGA. The CDR3 loop spans 13 amino acids. Trimming took 5 bases from V and 6 from J; bases not matched to a gene: 3. The CDR3 bases are TGTGCCAGCAGCGCGACAGGGGTCAATGAGCAGTTCTTC. This encodes CASSATGVNEQFF.

The chain is built from TRBV9 and TRBJ2-7; the D is unclear. Trimming removed 3 bases at V and 0 bases at J, with 7 bases between. The CDR3 is 13 amino acids. CDR1 and CDR2 from the germline V gene are SGDLS and YYNGEE. The CDR3 protein is CASSGRNSYEQYF. In DNA, the CDR3 is TGTGCCAGCAGCGGAAGGAACTCCTACGAGCAGTACTTC.

This clonotype was seen a few times. The rearrangement links TRBV24-1 to TRBJ2-1; D may be TRBD1 (6 bases). Trimming took off 2 bases at V and 5 bases at J, with 12 bases between the two ends. Germline assignment: CDR1 KGHDR and CDR2 SFDVKD. The CDR3 sequence is 15 residues long. CDR3 in amino acids: CATSDSSDSNNEQFF. The DNA of the CDR3 is TGTGCCACCAGTGATTCCTCGGACAGTAACAATGAGCAGTTCTTC.

V and J are TRBV25-1 and TRBJ2-2; 9 bases match TRBD1. The V gene end was trimmed by 1 base and the J gene end by 1 base; junction bases not matched to a gene: 4. Germline-derived CDR1 and CDR2 are MGHDK and SYGVNS. CDR3 length equals 17 residues. CDR3 protein: CASSESWGQGNTGELFF. CDR3 coding DNA: TGTGCCAGCAGTGAATCGTGGGGACAGGGGAACACCGGGGAGCTGTTTTTT.

The chain combines TRBV7-8 with TRBJ2-3; D may be TRBD1 (6 bases). V dropped 2 bases and J dropped 1 base, with 16 bases sitting between them. The germline gives CDR1 SGHVS, CDR2 FQNEAQ. The length of the CDR3 is 17 residues. The CDR3 here is CASSLTHRASGTDTQYF. CDR3 DNA: TGTGCCAGCAGCTTAACCCACAGGGCATCAGGCACAGATACGCAGTATTTT.

A few counts support this clonotype. The chain employs TRBV20-1 and TRBJ2-4; D is ambiguous. The germline V gene has CDR1 DFQATT and CDR2 SNEGSKA (reference sequence). The CDR3 totals 16 residues. V gave up 3 bases and J gave up 0 bases, with 15 bases separating them. The CDR3 bases are TGCAGTGCTAGGACCCTCTACAACGTAGCCAAAAACATTCAGTACTTC. Protein sequence: CSARTLYNVAKNIQYF.

The sample holds a few counts of this clonotype. The chain joins TRBV7-9 to TRBJ2-7; D possibly corresponds to TRBD1 (6 bases). This CDR3 is 14 amino acids long. V was pared by 4 bases and J by 2 bases, with 12 bases between. The germline V gene encodes CDR1 SEHNR and CDR2 FQNEAQ (reference sequence). For the CDR3, the DNA is TGTGCCAGCAGCTCTGGACAGAGAACCTACGAGCAGTACTTC. Translated: CASSSGQRTYEQYF.

V is TRBV4-1 and J is TRBJ2-7, with a possible D match to TRBD1 (6 bases). CDR3 size: 16 residues. V lost 4 bases and J 0 bases, leaving 16 bases between the germline ends. Germline V gene sequence: CDR1 MGHRA, CDR2 YSYEKL. The CDR3 DNA is TGCGCCAGCAGCCTAGATGACAGGCTGAGCTCCTACGAGCAGTACTTC. The encoded protein is CASSLDDRLSSYEQYF.

Note on this clonotype: A much more abundant neighbour one base away suggests this may be a read error. This chain uses TRBV12-3 or TRBV12-4 with TRBJ2-3; 13 bases match TRBD2. Germline trimming cut 5 bases from V and 2 bases from J; bases unmatched to any gene: 7. The CDR3 spans 17 residues. The CDR3 DNA follows: TGTGCCAGCAGTCTCGATACTAGCGGGAGGGCCACAGATACGCAGTATTTT. Its protein is CASSLDTSGRATDTQYF.

In this sample, this clonotype turned up many times. The chain employs TRBV10-2 and TRBJ2-2; TRBD2 matches 7 bases. Trimming removed 10 bases from V and 8 bases from J; junction bases left unmatched: 10. Germline V CDR1 and CDR2: WSHSY, SAAADI. CDR3 length equals 13 residues. As DNA, the CDR3 is TGCGCCACCTCTCTAGCGGAAGAGGGGGAGCTGTTTTTT. Translating it yields CATSLAEEGELFF.

The J gene is TRBJ2-7, the V gene TRBV20-1, with 9 bases matching TRBD1. The ends lost 6 bases at V and 0 bases at J; junction bases unmatched: 6. Germline values: CDR1 DFQATT, CDR2 SNEGSKA (reference sequence). The CDR3 totals 14 residues. The DNA of the CDR3 is TGCAGTGCCACCGGGACAGGGATCTCCTACGAGCAGTACTTC. Protein: CSATGTGISYEQYF.

This clonotype was seen at least ten times. This chain connects TRBV24-1 to TRBJ2-1, with 7 bases identical to TRBD1. This CDR3 comprises 13 residues. The germline CDR1 and CDR2 sequences are KGHDR and SFDVKD. Germline trimming cut 3 bases from V and 8 bases from J; bases unmatched to any gene: 3. In DNA, the CDR3 is TGTGCCACCAGTGATGACAGGGTCCATGAGCAGTTCTTC. It encodes CATSDDRVHEQFF.

The genes are TRBV20-1 and TRBJ2-5; D gene uncertain. The CDR3 extends over 14 amino acids. Trimming pared 0 bases from V and 5 bases from J, leaving 13 bases between. Germline CDR1 and CDR2: DFQATT and SNEGSKA (reference sequence). The CDR3 loop is CSARDLAQEETQYF. The CDR3 DNA is TGCAGTGCTAGAGACCTTGCCCAGGAGGAGACCCAGTACTTC.

The table lists this clonotype with many counts. The chain joins TRBV25-1 to TRBJ2-2; possibly TRBD1 or TRBD2 for D (5 bases each). The germline V and J ends were trimmed by 5 bases and 6 bases, with 16 bases remaining between them. CDR3 length: 15 amino acids. Germline CDR1 reads MGHDK; CDR2 reads SYGVNS. The CDR3 reads CASSPRGDAPGELFF. DNA for the CDR3: TGTGCCAGCAGTCCCCGAGGGGATGCCCCCGGGGAGCTGTTTTTT.

A few counts support this clonotype. The chain links TRBV20-1 to TRBJ2-1; D is unclear. The CDR3 runs to 13 residues. V lost 4 bases and J 2 bases, leaving 9 bases between the germline ends. CDR1 is DFQATT and CDR2 is SNEGSKA in the germline V gene (reference sequence). CDR3 sequence (DNA): TGCAGTGCTAAGGAATATACCTACAATGAGCAGTTCTTC. Encoded protein: CSAKEYTYNEQFF.

The V and J genes are TRBV20-1 and TRBJ2-1; 14 nucleotides align to TRBD2. CDR1 DFQATT and CDR2 SNEGSKA come from the germline V gene (reference sequence). The CDR3 runs to 18 residues. J lost 0 bases, V lost 5 bases, and 9 bases had no gene match. This CDR3 is CSAPRGTSGRSSYNEQFF. The CDR3 nucleotides read TGCAGTGCTCCGAGGGGGACTAGCGGGAGAAGCTCCTACAATGAGCAGTTCTTC.